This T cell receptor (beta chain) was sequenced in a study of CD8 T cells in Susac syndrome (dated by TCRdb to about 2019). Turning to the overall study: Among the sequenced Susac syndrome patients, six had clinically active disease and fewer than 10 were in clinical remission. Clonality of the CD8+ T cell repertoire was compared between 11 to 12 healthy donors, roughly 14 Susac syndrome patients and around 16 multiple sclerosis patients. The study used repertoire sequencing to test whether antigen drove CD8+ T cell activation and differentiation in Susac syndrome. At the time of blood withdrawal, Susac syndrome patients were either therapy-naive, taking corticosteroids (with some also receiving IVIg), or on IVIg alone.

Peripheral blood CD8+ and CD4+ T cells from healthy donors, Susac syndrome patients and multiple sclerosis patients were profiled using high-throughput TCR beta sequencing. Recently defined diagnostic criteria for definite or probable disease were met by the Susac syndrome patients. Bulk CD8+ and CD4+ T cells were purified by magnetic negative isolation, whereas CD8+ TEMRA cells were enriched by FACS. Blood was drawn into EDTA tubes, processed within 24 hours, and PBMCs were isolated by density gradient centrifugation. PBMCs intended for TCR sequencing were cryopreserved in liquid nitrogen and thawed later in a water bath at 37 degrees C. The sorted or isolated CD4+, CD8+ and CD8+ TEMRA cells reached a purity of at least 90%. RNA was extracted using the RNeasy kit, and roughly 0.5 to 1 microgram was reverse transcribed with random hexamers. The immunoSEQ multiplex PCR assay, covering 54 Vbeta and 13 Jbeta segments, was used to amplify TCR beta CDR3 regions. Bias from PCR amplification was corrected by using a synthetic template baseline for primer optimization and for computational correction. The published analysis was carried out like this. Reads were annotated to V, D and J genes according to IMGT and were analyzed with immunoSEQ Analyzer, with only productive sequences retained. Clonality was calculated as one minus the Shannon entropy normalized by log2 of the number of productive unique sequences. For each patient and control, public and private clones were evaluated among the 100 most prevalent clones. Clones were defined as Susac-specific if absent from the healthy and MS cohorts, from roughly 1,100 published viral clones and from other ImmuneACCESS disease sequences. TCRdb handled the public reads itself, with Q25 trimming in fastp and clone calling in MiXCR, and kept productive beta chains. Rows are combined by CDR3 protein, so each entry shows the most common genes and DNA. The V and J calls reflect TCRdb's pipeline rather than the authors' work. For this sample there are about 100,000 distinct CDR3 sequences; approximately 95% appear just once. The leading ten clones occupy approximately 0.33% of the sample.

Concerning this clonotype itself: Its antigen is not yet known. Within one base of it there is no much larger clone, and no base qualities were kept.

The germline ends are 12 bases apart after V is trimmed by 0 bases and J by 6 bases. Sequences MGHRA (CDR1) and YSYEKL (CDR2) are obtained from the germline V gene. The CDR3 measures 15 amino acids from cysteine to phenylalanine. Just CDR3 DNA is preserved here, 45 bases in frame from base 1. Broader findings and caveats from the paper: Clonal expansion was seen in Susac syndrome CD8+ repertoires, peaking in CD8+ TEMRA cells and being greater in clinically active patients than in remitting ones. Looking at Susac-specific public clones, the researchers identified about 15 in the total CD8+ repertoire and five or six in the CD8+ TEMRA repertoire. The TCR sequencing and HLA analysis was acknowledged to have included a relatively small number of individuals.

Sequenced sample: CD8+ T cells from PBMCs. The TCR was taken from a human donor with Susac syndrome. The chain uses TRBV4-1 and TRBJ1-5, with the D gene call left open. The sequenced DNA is TGCGCCAGCAGCCAAGACGTTGAGGGAGGTCAGCCCCAGCATTTT. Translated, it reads CASSQDVEGGQPQHF.